Sequencing of this TCR beta chain was carried out in a study of blood T cell repertoires in COVID-19. Study details: Samples taken during acute and convalescent COVID-19 were collected in the United States, Italy and Spain. From T cells, B-cell-depleted T cells, or PBMCs came the material, which was cDNA or gDNA.

This CDR3 has 16 residues. Germline CDR1 LNHDA, CDR2 SQIVND (reference sequence). The V and J ends lost 3 bases and 0 bases, in that order; junction bases with no gene match: 7. In the authors' workflow: Reference gene primers were amplified, and this amplification served to estimate nucleated cell counts. Measured with immunoSEQ multiplex PCR; TCRdb has only the in-frame clones, and not every one. V, J and clone size are those of that table, while D and trimming were read from the DNA. The data contain approximately 100,000 clones, about 80% of them singletons. Sequenced: peripheral blood. The chain recombines TRBV19 with TRBJ2-7; 8 positions agree with TRBD1. This receptor was obtained from a man between 65 and 85 years old with acute or convalescent COVID-19. CDR3 in amino acids: CASSIAGTGFSYEQYF. The CDR3 nucleotides read TGTGCCAGTAGTATTGCCGGGACAGGATTCTCCTACGAGCAGTACTTC. The variable domain in full, with the rest retrieved from reference TRBV19 and TRBJ2-7, is DGGITQSPKYLFRKEGQNVTLSCEQNLNHDAMYWYRQDPGQGLRLIYYSQIVNDFQKGDIAEGYSVSREKKESFPLTVTSAQKNPTAFYLCASSIAGTGFSYEQYFGPGTRLTVT.